The 24 T cell receptor beta chains below all came from one sample that was sequenced in a study of T cells in Graves' hyperthyroidism and ophthalmopathy. Regions amplified from RNA transcripts were the TCR beta CDR3 regions. The HTBI primer set served for first-round RT-PCR of the TCR CDR3. Using its own MiXCR run on the multiplex PCR reads, TCRdb lists one record per CDR3 protein. The profile shows hundreds of thousands of distinct CDR3 sequences, 38% of them singletons. Specimen: blood. Receptor source: a man younger than 35 with Graves' hyperthyroidism.

This clonotype came up many times. This chain connects TRBV6-6 to TRBJ1-6; tentative D call: TRBD1 (5 bases). The CDR3 extends over 16 amino acids. Per the germline V gene, CDR1 is MNHNY and CDR2 is SVGAGI (reference sequence). Trimming shortened V by 0 bases and J by 14 bases, and 20 bases separated the two germline ends. DNA for the CDR3: TGTGCCAGCAGTTACTCGCTGGGACGGCTTGGATCTACCCTCCACTTT. Protein product: CASSYSLGRLGSTLHF.

The gene calls are TRBV5-1 and TRBJ1-4; TRBD1 agrees at 7 bases. In germline, CDR1 is SGHRS, CDR2 YFSETQ. This CDR3 spans 14 amino acids. V shed 4 bases and J 5 bases; nucleotides not matched to a gene: 5. In nucleotides, the CDR3 is TGCGCCAGCAGCCCGGAGGGGGCGAATGAAAAACTGTTTTTT. Its protein is CASSPEGANEKLFF.

This clonotype was seen only a few times. The chain uses TRBV7-6 and TRBJ2-7; D possibly corresponds to TRBD2 (5 bases). V was pared by 5 bases and J by 7 bases, with 24 bases between. The CDR3 totals 16 residues. Germline V gene sequence: CDR1 SGHVS, CDR2 FNYEAQ. Written as DNA, the CDR3 is TGTGCCAGCAGCCGAGGGAGAGGACCCAGGCCCACTGAGCAGTACTTC. This gives the protein CASSRGRGPRPTEQYF.

The V gene is TRBV19, the J gene TRBJ2-5, with 8 positions matching TRBD1. The CDR3 is 13 residues long. J lost 2 bases, V lost 8 bases, and 4 bases had no gene match. The V gene's germline CDR1 is LNHDA and CDR2 SQIVND (reference sequence). The CDR3 DNA reads as TGTGCCAGTGACGGGGACAGGCAAGAGACCCAGTACTTC. It is translated as CASDGDRQETQYF.

With respect to this clonotype: With a much larger clone just one base away, this may be a read error. The CDR3 DNA is TGCGGCGTTGAAGGTCTAGCAAGCGAGCAGTACTTC. Its translation: CGVEGLASEQYF. The J gene is TRBJ2-7, the V gene TRBV29-1; maybe TRBD2 (5 bases). The CDR3 length is 12 residues. Germline V CDR1 and CDR2: SQVTM, ANQGSEA.

The chain employs TRBV29-1 and TRBJ2-5; 7 bases match TRBD1. CDR3 length equals 13 residues. The germline V gene encodes CDR1 SQVTM and CDR2 ANQGSEA. V was clipped by 3 bases and J by 1 base; unmatched bases: 2. CDR3 bases: TGCAGCGTTGACGGACAGGTCCAAGAGACCCAGTACTTC. It specifies CSVDGQVQETQYF. Filled out from reference TRBV29-1 and TRBJ2-5, the complete variable domain reads SAVISQKPSRDICQRGTSLTIQCQVDSQVTMMFWYRQQPGQSLTLIATANQGSEATYESGFVIDKFPISRPNLTFSTLTVSNMSPEDSSIYLCSVDGQVQETQYFGPGTRLLVL.

This clonotype occurred many times. The rearrangement joins TRBV25-1 to TRBJ1-6; D perhaps matches TRBD1 (6 bases). Germline V gene lookup returns CDR1 MGHDK and CDR2 SYGVNS. With 2 bases removed from V and 9 bases from J, the gap between germline ends came to 17 bases. The CDR3 is 16 residues long. The CDR3 sequence: CASSEVAGAGGSPLHF. CDR3 DNA sequence: TGTGCCAGCAGTGAAGTTGCAGGGGCCGGGGGTTCACCCCTCCACTTT.

This clonotype was seen ten or more times. The V and J genes are TRBV19 and TRBJ1-4, with 8 bases that match TRBD1. From germline, CDR1 is LNHDA and CDR2 SQIVND (reference sequence). With V trimmed by 9 bases and J by 8 bases, 11 bases remained unmatched. The CDR3 runs 14 residues. The CDR3 region is CASSQPGGREKLFF. CDR3 DNA sequence: TGTGCCAGCTCGCAACCAGGGGGCCGGGAAAAACTGTTTTTT.

The chain recombines TRBV29-1 with TRBJ2-5; D gene ambiguous. Germline lookup yields CDR1 SQVTM and CDR2 ANQGSEA. This CDR3 region has 11 residues. V lost 6 bases and J lost 4, with 9 bases in between. DNA for the CDR3: TGCAGCGTCAACTCGGGAGAGACCCAGTACTTC. It is translated as CSVNSGETQYF.

Notes on this clonotype: The junction differs from germline at one of its ends, possibly a read error. V gene TRBV7-8 combines with J gene TRBJ2-7; D is unresolved. Germline CDR1 and CDR2: SGHVS and FQNEAQ. The CDR3 is 13 amino acids. This CDR3 is CASSQDPGSEQYF. The CDR3 nucleotides are TGCGCCAGCAGCCAAGATCCCGGGTCCGAGCAGTACTTC.

This clonotype was recorded many times. The J gene is TRBJ2-7, the V gene TRBV7-9, with D unclear. With 1 base removed from V and 4 bases from J, the gap between germline ends came to 5 bases. Germline V gene data show CDR1 as SEHNR and CDR2 as FQNEAQ (reference sequence). The CDR3 totals 12 residues. Here the CDR3 reads CASSLGRYEQYF. CDR3 DNA: TGTGCCAGCAGCTTAGGGCGGTACGAGCAGTACTTC.

This clonotype was counted only a few times. The rearrangement joins TRBV7-9 to TRBJ2-7; 9 nucleotides line up with TRBD1. V lost 2 bases to trimming and J lost 5 bases; unmatched junction nucleotides: 7. Germline values: CDR1 SEHNR, CDR2 FQNEAQ (reference sequence). The length of the CDR3 is 15 residues. CDR3 loop: CASSLRDRENDEQYF. In DNA form, the CDR3 reads TGTGCCAGCAGCTTAAGGGACAGGGAGAATGACGAGCAGTACTTC.

The chain is built from TRBV4-1 and TRBJ2-7; D gene uncertain. The germline CDR1 and CDR2 sequences are MGHRA and YSYEKL. CDR3 length equals 16 residues. V was cut by 3 bases and J by 2 bases, with 17 bases left in between. CDR3 in amino acids: CASSQIDDNSAYEQYF. The DNA of the CDR3 is TGCGCCAGCAGCCAGATCGACGACAACTCGGCCTACGAGCAGTACTTC.

V usage is TRBV20-1 and J usage is TRBJ1-5; possible D gene TRBD1, 5 bases. V lost 0 bases and J lost 11, with 8 bases in between. The CDR3 contains 11 residues. Germline V gene data show CDR1 as DFQATT and CDR2 as SNEGSKA (reference sequence). CDR3 sequence (DNA): TGCAGTGCTAGAGAGTCGGGGGCCCAGCATTTT. Translation: CSARESGAQHF.

This clonotype was observed a handful of times. The chain is built from TRBV5-5 and TRBJ1-4; 7 bases match TRBD1. The V gene's germline CDR1 is SGHKS and CDR2 YYEKEE (reference sequence). V was pared by 4 bases and J by 0 bases, with 6 bases of the junction left unmatched. The CDR3 has 16 amino acids. This CDR3 is CASSAGQHATNEKLFF. CDR3 nucleotide sequence: TGTGCCAGCAGCGCGGGACAGCACGCAACTAATGAAAAACTGTTTTTT. Together with reference TRBV5-5 and TRBJ1-4, the CDR3 gives the full variable domain: DAGVTQSPTHLIKTRGQQVTLRCSPISGHKSVSWYQQVLGQGPQFIFQYYEKEERGRGNFPDRFSARQFPNYSSELNVNALLLGDSALYLCASSAGQHATNEKLFFGSGTQLSVL.

A few counts support this clonotype. The rearrangement joins TRBV12-3 or TRBV12-4 to TRBJ1-2; possibly TRBD1 for D (6 bases). CDR3 size: 14 residues. The V gene lost 2 bases and the J gene lost 8 bases, with 15 bases spanning the gap. The DNA of the CDR3 is TGTGCCAGCAGTTTAATACAGGCTGGACAGGGCTACACCTTC. Translated, it gives CASSLIQAGQGYTF.

In its sample, this clonotype was seen a few times. The chain carries TRBV19 and TRBJ1-1; D is ambiguous. The CDR3 loop spans 15 amino acids. Germline-derived CDR1 and CDR2 are LNHDA and SQIVND (reference sequence). Trimming took off 5 bases at V and 3 bases at J, with 16 bases between the two ends. The CDR3 nucleotides are TGTGCCAGTAGTGGAACTTTCAATTGGGACACTGAAGCTTTCTTT. Translated: CASSGTFNWDTEAFF.

This sequence joins TRBV2 and TRBJ1-1, with D unclear. The CDR3 spans 14 residues. Deletions cut 6 bases from V and 0 bases from J, with 11 bases between. Germline lookup yields CDR1 SNHLY and CDR2 FYNNEI. The CDR3 protein is CASSIYEMNTEAFF. The CDR3 DNA is TGTGCCAGCAGCATCTACGAGATGAACACTGAAGCTTTCTTT.

This clonotype was observed at least ten times. V and J are TRBV15 and TRBJ1-1; weak D call: TRBD1 (5 bases). The CDR3 runs to 14 residues. V lost 4 bases, J lost 4 bases, and 13 bases lay in between. Germline V gene data show CDR1 as LNHNV and CDR2 as YYDKDF (reference sequence). This chain's CDR3 is CATSNPGGGTEAFF. The DNA of the CDR3 is TGTGCCACCAGCAACCCGGGCGGGGGCACTGAAGCTTTCTTT.

CDR3 residues: CASSEATGAPPQHF. In nucleotides, the CDR3 is TGTGCCAGCAGTGAAGCAACAGGGGCACCGCCCCAGCATTTT. The rearrangement links TRBV2 to TRBJ1-5; TRBD1 matches 7 bases. Unmatched junction bases numbered 5, after V lost 0 bases and J lost 9 bases. Germline V gene sequence: CDR1 SNHLY, CDR2 FYNNEI. The CDR3 totals 14 residues.

This clonotype was counted many times. The chain links TRBV7-9 to TRBJ2-7; no clear D gene. CDR3 size: 13 residues. V was shortened by 5 bases and J by 3 bases, with 11 bases between the two germline ends. Germline V CDR1 and CDR2: SEHNR, FQNEAQ (reference sequence). This CDR3 is CASSPRTGYEQYF. DNA of the CDR3: TGTGCCAGCAGCCCCCGGACGGGCTACGAGCAGTACTTC. Supplemented by reference TRBV7-9 and TRBJ2-7, the full variable domain reads DTGVSQNPRHKITKRGQNVTFRCDPISEHNRLYWYRQTLGQGPEFLTYFQNEAQLEKSRLLSDRFSAERPKGSFSTLEIQRTEQGDSAMYLCASSPRTGYEQYFGPGTRLTVT.

The rearrangement uses TRBV25-1 and TRBJ1-1; a weak D match, TRBD1 (6 bases). The CDR3 spans 13 residues. Germline CDR1 is MGHDK and CDR2 is SYGVNS. Trimming pared 8 bases from V and 3 bases from J, leaving 13 bases between. The CDR3 DNA reads TGTGCCAGCCAAGTAGGGGGAGACACTGAAGCTTTCTTT. This encodes CASQVGGDTEAFF.

The chain couples TRBV12-3 or TRBV12-4 to TRBJ1-1; no firm D call. This CDR3 has 11 residues. The germline V and J ends were trimmed by 8 bases and 3 bases, with 7 bases remaining between them. The CDR3 region has the DNA TGTGCCAGCGTTAGGGACACTGAAGCTTTCTTT. It encodes CASVRDTEAFF.

This clonotype was recorded at least ten times. The rearrangement links TRBV19 to TRBJ1-2; D remains ambiguous. There are 14 residues in the CDR3. Trimming cost V 3 bases and J 0 bases, with 8 bases left between them. CDR1 LNHDA and CDR2 SQIVND come from the germline V gene (reference sequence). CDR3 nucleotide sequence: TGTGCCAGTAGTATTATTACAGCTAACTATGGCTACACCTTC. The encoded protein is CASSIITANYGYTF.